These T cell receptor beta chains were read from a single sample in a study of T cell responses to AZD1222 COVID-19 vaccine. Generated by immunoSEQ multiplex PCR, the TCRdb table keeps only in-frame clones and is missing some. Of around 60,000 clones listed, approximately 90% were seen once; the top ten hold 4.9%. Sequenced material: peripheral blood, taken on day 0 of AZD1222 vaccination. These receptors all stem from an adult in good health. CDR3s include the opening cysteine and the closing phenylalanine or tryptophan. The order of the fields is CDR3 length, clone size, J gene, V gene, D gene, CDR3 DNA, CDR3 protein. A D gene is named only where the DNA matches it firmly. Clone size is shown for a subset of rows, as once, few, many or a class of expanded clone.

len: 15; abundance: NA; j_gene: TRBJ2-7; v_gene: TRBV5-4; d_gene: TRBD1; CDR3nt: TGTGCCAGCAGCACTAAGACAGGGGAAGGGGACGAGCAGTACTTC; CDR3aa: CASSTKTGEGDEQYF
len: 17; abundance: once; j_gene: TRBJ1-2; v_gene: TRBV5-4; d_gene: TRBD1; CDR3nt: TGTGCCAGCAGCCCTACAGGGGGTACCGCGTCTAACTATGGCTACACCTTC; CDR3aa: CASSPTGGTASNYGYTF
len: 15; abundance: NA; j_gene: TRBJ2-7; v_gene: TRBV6-5; d_gene: TRBD1; CDR3nt: TGTGCCAGCCGCCCAATCGGGGACAGGAGATGGAAACAGTACTTC; CDR3aa: CASRPIGDRRWKQYF
len: 16; abundance: few; j_gene: TRBJ1-5; v_gene: TRBV30; d_gene: NA; CDR3nt: TGTGCCTGGAGTGTAGGGGGGGCGCCTGGCAATCAGCCCCAGCATTTT; CDR3aa: CAWSVGGAPGNQPQHF
len: 14; abundance: NA; j_gene: TRBJ1-1; v_gene: TRBV5-1; d_gene: NA; CDR3nt: TGCGCCAGCAGCCCCGGACGATTGAACACTGAAGCTTTCTTT; CDR3aa: CASSPGRLNTEAFF
len: 14; abundance: NA; j_gene: TRBJ1-1; v_gene: TRBV10-1; d_gene: TRBD1; CDR3nt: TGCGCCAGCAGATCGGGACAGGGGGACACTGAAGCTTTCTTT; CDR3aa: CASRSGQGDTEAFF
len: 16; abundance: NA; j_gene: TRBJ2-5; v_gene: TRBV2; d_gene: NA; CDR3nt: TGTGCCAGCAGTGGTTTTTCTCCCTTTGGGCAAGAGACCCAGTACTTC; CDR3aa: CASSGFSPFGQETQYF
len: 14; abundance: NA; j_gene: TRBJ2-7; v_gene: TRBV6-5; d_gene: NA; CDR3nt: TGTGCCAGCAGTTCGCGACGAAGGGCCTACGAGCAGTACTTC; CDR3aa: CASSSRRRAYEQYF
len: 13; abundance: NA; j_gene: TRBJ2-5; v_gene: TRBV19; d_gene: NA; CDR3nt: TGTGCCAGTAGCCATCCCTCCCAAGAGACCCAGTACTTC; CDR3aa: CASSHPSQETQYF
len: 11; abundance: NA; j_gene: TRBJ1-1; v_gene: TRBV20-1; d_gene: NA; CDR3nt: TGCAGTGCTAGAGTTACATCTGAGGCTTTCTTT; CDR3aa: CSARVTSEAFF
len: 12; abundance: NA; j_gene: TRBJ1-4; v_gene: TRBV3-1/TRBV3-2; d_gene: NA; CDR3nt: TGTGCCAGCAGCCTCTTGGGGGAAAAACTGTTTTTT; CDR3aa: CASSLLGEKLFF
len: 17; abundance: NA; j_gene: TRBJ2-5; v_gene: TRBV27; d_gene: TRBD1; CDR3nt: TGTGCCAGCAGTTTATCCCCGACAGGGGAAGGAGGAGAGACCCAGTACTTC; CDR3aa: CASSLSPTGEGGETQYF
len: 14; abundance: once; j_gene: TRBJ1-5; v_gene: TRBV30; d_gene: NA; CDR3nt: TGTGCCTGGAGTCCCCAAGGGACGGGTCAGCCCCAGCATTTT; CDR3aa: CAWSPQGTGQPQHF
len: 17; abundance: NA; j_gene: TRBJ2-1; v_gene: TRBV5-4; d_gene: TRBD2; CDR3nt: TGTGCCAGCAGCTTGCGACTCCTTAGCGGGGTAAGGAATGAGCAGTTCTTC; CDR3aa: CASSLRLLSGVRNEQFF
len: 13; abundance: NA; j_gene: TRBJ2-7; v_gene: TRBV9; d_gene: NA; CDR3nt: TGTGCCAGCAGCGTAGGCGTTGCCTACGAGCAGTACTTC; CDR3aa: CASSVGVAYEQYF
len: 15; abundance: NA; j_gene: TRBJ2-1; v_gene: TRBV19; d_gene: NA; CDR3nt: TGTGCCAGTACCAAAGTACGGGGCGATTACAATGAGCAGTTCTTC; CDR3aa: CASTKVRGDYNEQFF
len: 13; abundance: NA; j_gene: TRBJ1-5; v_gene: TRBV7-2; d_gene: NA; CDR3nt: TGTGCCAGCAGCTTAGGAATGGATCAGCCCCAGCATTTT; CDR3aa: CASSLGMDQPQHF
len: 12; abundance: NA; j_gene: TRBJ1-2; v_gene: TRBV6-5; d_gene: NA; CDR3nt: TGTGCCAGCGGCCGGATTGACTATGGCTACACCTTC; CDR3aa: CASGRIDYGYTF
len: 14; abundance: NA; j_gene: TRBJ1-6; v_gene: TRBV9; d_gene: NA; CDR3nt: TGTGCCAGCAGCGTCTCATACAGTGATTCACCCCTCCACTTT; CDR3aa: CASSVSYSDSPLHF
len: 15; abundance: once; j_gene: TRBJ1-1; v_gene: TRBV3-1/TRBV3-2; d_gene: NA; CDR3nt: TGTGCCAGCAGCCAAGACTTTTCCCCCGAGGATGGAGCTTTCTTT; CDR3aa: CASSQDFSPEDGAFF
len: 17; abundance: NA; j_gene: TRBJ1-2; v_gene: TRBV14; d_gene: TRBD1; CDR3nt: TGTGCCAGCAGCCAAGCCTACTCCGGGACAGCTAACTATGGCTACACCTTC; CDR3aa: CASSQAYSGTANYGYTF
len: 16; abundance: NA; j_gene: TRBJ2-5; v_gene: TRBV7-2; d_gene: TRBD1; CDR3nt: TGTGCCAGCAGCTTATTTGGACAGGGGGCTGGAGAGACCCAGTACTTC; CDR3aa: CASSLFGQGAGETQYF
len: 14; abundance: NA; j_gene: TRBJ2-7; v_gene: TRBV6-5; d_gene: NA; CDR3nt: TGTGCCAGCACGCGGTCGGGGGAAAGCTACGAGCAGTACTTC; CDR3aa: CASTRSGESYEQYF
len: 14; abundance: NA; j_gene: TRBJ1-2; v_gene: TRBV7-8; d_gene: NA; CDR3nt: TGTGCCAGCAGCTCCGCCGGGACACTTAGCGGCTACACCTTC; CDR3aa: CASSSAGTLSGYTF
len: 17; abundance: NA; j_gene: TRBJ2-6; v_gene: TRBV5-4; d_gene: TRBD1; CDR3nt: TGTGCCAGCAGCTCGGGACAGGGGAGAGGTGGGGCCAACGTCCTGACTTTC; CDR3aa: CASSSGQGRGGANVLTF
len: 15; abundance: once; j_gene: TRBJ2-4; v_gene: TRBV6-5; d_gene: TRBD1; CDR3nt: TGTGCCACTTCGGACAGGGGGCTAGCCAAAAACATTCAGTACTTC; CDR3aa: CATSDRGLAKNIQYF
len: 14; abundance: NA; j_gene: TRBJ2-7; v_gene: TRBV30; d_gene: NA; CDR3nt: TGTGCCTGGAATGGGGGGAAAGATCCCTACGAGCAGTACTTC; CDR3aa: CAWNGGKDPYEQYF
len: 12; abundance: few; j_gene: TRBJ1-4; v_gene: TRBV7-9; d_gene: NA; CDR3nt: TGTGCCAGCAGCTTTCTGAGTGAAAAACTGTTTTTT; CDR3aa: CASSFLSEKLFF
len: 16; abundance: NA; j_gene: TRBJ2-7; v_gene: TRBV6-5; d_gene: TRBD2; CDR3nt: TGTGCCAGCAGTTACTCGAATGCGGGGGGATTTCTCGAGCAGTACTTC; CDR3aa: CASSYSNAGGFLEQYF
len: 16; abundance: NA; j_gene: TRBJ2-1; v_gene: TRBV9; d_gene: NA; CDR3nt: TGTGCCAGCAGCGAGACCGTTTCTAGCTCCTACAATGAGCAGTTCTTC; CDR3aa: CASSETVSSSYNEQFF
len: 14; abundance: NA; j_gene: TRBJ1-2; v_gene: TRBV5-4; d_gene: NA; CDR3nt: TGTGCCAGCAGCTTTAAACAGGGAAGGGATGGCTACACCTTC; CDR3aa: CASSFKQGRDGYTF
len: 15; abundance: NA; j_gene: TRBJ1-5; v_gene: TRBV19; d_gene: NA; CDR3nt: TGTGCCAGTAGTCCGGTCGGACAGAGCAATCAGCCCCAGCATTTT; CDR3aa: CASSPVGQSNQPQHF
len: 13; abundance: NA; j_gene: TRBJ2-3; v_gene: TRBV12-3/TRBV12-4; d_gene: TRBD2; CDR3nt: TGTGCCAGCGGAGCGGGGGGCTCAGATACGCAGTATTTT; CDR3aa: CASGAGGSDTQYF
len: 14; abundance: NA; j_gene: TRBJ2-7; v_gene: TRBV10-3; d_gene: NA; CDR3nt: TGTGCCATCAGTGCGGCAGGATCAGGCTTCGAGCAGTACTTC; CDR3aa: CAISAAGSGFEQYF
len: 16; abundance: NA; j_gene: TRBJ2-1; v_gene: TRBV28; d_gene: TRBD2; CDR3nt: TGTGCCAGCAGTTCCGGGGCTAGCGGGGGCACGGATGAGCAGTTCTTC; CDR3aa: CASSSGASGGTDEQFF
len: 13; abundance: NA; j_gene: TRBJ1-5; v_gene: TRBV18; d_gene: NA; CDR3nt: TGTGCCAGCTCAGTCGCCAGGGCTCAGCCCCAGCATTTT; CDR3aa: CASSVARAQPQHF
len: 17; abundance: NA; j_gene: TRBJ2-1; v_gene: TRBV12-1; d_gene: NA; CDR3nt: TGTGCCAGCAGCTTTGTGCAACCAGGGGTTTCCTACAATGAGCAGTTCTTC; CDR3aa: CASSFVQPGVSYNEQFF
len: 13; abundance: NA; j_gene: TRBJ1-3; v_gene: TRBV7-2; d_gene: NA; CDR3nt: TGTGCCAGCAGCTTAGGCGGAGGAAACACCATATATTTT; CDR3aa: CASSLGGGNTIYF
len: 15; abundance: NA; j_gene: TRBJ2-3; v_gene: TRBV7-6; d_gene: TRBD2; CDR3nt: TGTGCCAGCAGCTCCGGACTAGACAGCACAGATACGCAGTATTTT; CDR3aa: CASSSGLDSTDTQYF
len: 15; abundance: NA; j_gene: TRBJ1-1; v_gene: TRBV3-1/TRBV3-2; d_gene: TRBD1; CDR3nt: TGTGCCAGCAGCCAATTCGGGACAGGGGGAACTGAAGCTTTCTTT; CDR3aa: CASSQFGTGGTEAFF
len: 17; abundance: NA; j_gene: TRBJ1-1; v_gene: TRBV11-2; d_gene: NA; CDR3nt: TGTGCCAGCAGCTTAGACCGCCCGGGCAGGGGGAACACTGAAGCTTTCTTT; CDR3aa: CASSLDRPGRGNTEAFF
len: 16; abundance: NA; j_gene: TRBJ2-3; v_gene: TRBV14; d_gene: NA; CDR3nt: TGTGCCAGCAGCCAAACGACAGGCAGTCGATTGGATACGCAGTATTTT; CDR3aa: CASSQTTGSRLDTQYF
len: 17; abundance: NA; j_gene: TRBJ2-2; v_gene: TRBV15; d_gene: TRBD1; CDR3nt: TGTGCCACCAGCAGAGGAGGTCAGGGGGCGCGCACCGGGGAGCTGTTTTTT; CDR3aa: CATSRGGQGARTGELFF
len: 16; abundance: NA; j_gene: TRBJ2-5; v_gene: TRBV11-2; d_gene: TRBD1; CDR3nt: TGTGCCAGCAGCTTAGGCTTGGACAGGGGGCGTGAGACCCAGTACTTC; CDR3aa: CASSLGLDRGRETQYF
len: 14; abundance: NA; j_gene: TRBJ1-1; v_gene: TRBV27; d_gene: NA; CDR3nt: TGTGCCAGCAAAACGACAGGACAGAACACTGAAGCTTTCTTT; CDR3aa: CASKTTGQNTEAFF
len: 14; abundance: NA; j_gene: TRBJ1-2; v_gene: TRBV5-6; d_gene: NA; CDR3nt: TGTGCCAGCAGCTCTGGACTGGAAAACTATGGCTACACCTTC; CDR3aa: CASSSGLENYGYTF
len: 12; abundance: NA; j_gene: TRBJ1-2; v_gene: TRBV2; d_gene: TRBD1; CDR3nt: TGTGCCAGCAGTGTCAGGGGGATTGGCTACACCTTC; CDR3aa: CASSVRGIGYTF
len: 14; abundance: NA; j_gene: TRBJ1-4; v_gene: TRBV19; d_gene: NA; CDR3nt: TGTGCCAGTAGTATTGAAGGCACCGTGAGAAAACTGTTTTTT; CDR3aa: CASSIEGTVRKLFF